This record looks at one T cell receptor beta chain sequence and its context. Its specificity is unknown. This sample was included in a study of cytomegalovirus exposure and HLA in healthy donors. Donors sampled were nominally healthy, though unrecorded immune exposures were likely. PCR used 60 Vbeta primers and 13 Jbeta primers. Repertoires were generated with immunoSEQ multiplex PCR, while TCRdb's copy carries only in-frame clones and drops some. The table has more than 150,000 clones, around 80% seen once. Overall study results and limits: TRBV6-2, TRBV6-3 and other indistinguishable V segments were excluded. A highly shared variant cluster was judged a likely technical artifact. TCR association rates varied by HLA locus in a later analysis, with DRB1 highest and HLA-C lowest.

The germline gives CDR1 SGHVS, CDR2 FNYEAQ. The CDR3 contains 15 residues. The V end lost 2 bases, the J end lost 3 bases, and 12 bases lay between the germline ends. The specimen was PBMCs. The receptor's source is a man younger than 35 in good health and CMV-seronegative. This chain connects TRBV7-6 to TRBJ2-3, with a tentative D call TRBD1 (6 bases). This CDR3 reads CASSLQLGATDTQYF. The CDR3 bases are TGTGCCAGCAGCTTACAACTGGGGGCGACAGATACGCAGTATTTT. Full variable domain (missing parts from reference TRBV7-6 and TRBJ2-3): GAGVSQSPRYKVTKRGQDVALRCDPISGHVSLYWYRQALGQGPEFLTYFNYEAQQDKSGLPNDRFSAERPEGSISTLTIQRTEQRDSAMYRCASSLQLGATDTQYFGPGTRLTVL.